This record concerns one T cell receptor (beta chain) sequence. This entry comes from a study of T cell changes during pregnancy in multiple sclerosis. Sequencing used immunoSEQ multiplex PCR; TCRdb keeps in-frame clones, though not all of them. The sample shows roughly 59,000 clones, roughly 92% of them seen only once. This TCR derives from a female donor with multiple sclerosis, enrolled in a pregnancy study. Material: CD8+ T cells from peripheral blood mononuclear cells, obtained in the second trimester of pregnancy.

The CDR3: CASRVENGNQPQHF. CDR3 bases: TGTGCCAGCAGGGTAGAAAACGGCAATCAGCCCCAGCATTTT. The chain combines TRBV6-1 with TRBJ1-5; D is ambiguous. Between the trimmed V and J ends, which lost 6 bases and 2 bases, there was a span of 11 bases. Germline V gene sequence: CDR1 MNHNS, CDR2 SASEGT. CDR3 length: 14 amino acids.